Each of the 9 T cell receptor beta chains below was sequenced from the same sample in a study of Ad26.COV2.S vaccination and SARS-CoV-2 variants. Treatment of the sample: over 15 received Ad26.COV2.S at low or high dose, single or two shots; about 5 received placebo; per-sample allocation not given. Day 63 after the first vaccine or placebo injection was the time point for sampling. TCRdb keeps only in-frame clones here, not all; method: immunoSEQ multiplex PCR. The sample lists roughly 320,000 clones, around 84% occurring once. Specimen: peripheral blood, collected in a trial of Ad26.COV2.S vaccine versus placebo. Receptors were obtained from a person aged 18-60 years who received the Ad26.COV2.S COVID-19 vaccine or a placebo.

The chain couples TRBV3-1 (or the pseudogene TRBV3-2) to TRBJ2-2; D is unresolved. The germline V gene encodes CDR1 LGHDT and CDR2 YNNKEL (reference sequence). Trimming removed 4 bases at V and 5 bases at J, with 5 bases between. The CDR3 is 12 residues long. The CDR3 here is CASSLRTGELFF. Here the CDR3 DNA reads TGTGCCAGCAGCCTCCGAACCGGGGAGCTGTTTTTT.

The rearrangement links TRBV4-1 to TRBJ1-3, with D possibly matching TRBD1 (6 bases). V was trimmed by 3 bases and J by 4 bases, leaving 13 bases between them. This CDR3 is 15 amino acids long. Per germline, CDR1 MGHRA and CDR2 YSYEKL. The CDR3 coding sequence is TGCGCCAGCAGCCACAACCGGGGGCCCGGAAACACCATATATTTT. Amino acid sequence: CASSHNRGPGNTIYF.

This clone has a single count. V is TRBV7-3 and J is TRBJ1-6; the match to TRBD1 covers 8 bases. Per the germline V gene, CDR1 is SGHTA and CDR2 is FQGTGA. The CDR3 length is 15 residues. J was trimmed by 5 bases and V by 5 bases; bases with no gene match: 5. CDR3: CASSQTGGNNSPLHF. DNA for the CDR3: TGTGCCAGCAGCCAAACAGGGGGAAATAATTCACCCCTCCACTTT.

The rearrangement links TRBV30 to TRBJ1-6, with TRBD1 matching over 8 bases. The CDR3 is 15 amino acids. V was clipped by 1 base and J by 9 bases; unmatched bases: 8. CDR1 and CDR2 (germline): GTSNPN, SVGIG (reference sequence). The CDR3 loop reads CAWSAGGIGGSPLHF. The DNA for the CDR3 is TGTGCCTGGAGTGCAGGGGGCATAGGCGGTTCACCCCTCCACTTT.

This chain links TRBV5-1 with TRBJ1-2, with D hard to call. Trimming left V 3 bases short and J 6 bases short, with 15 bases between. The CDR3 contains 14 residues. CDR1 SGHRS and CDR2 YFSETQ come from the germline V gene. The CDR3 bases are TGCGCCAGCAGCTCTCTCTCCCTAAACGATGGCTACACCTTC. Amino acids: CASSSLSLNDGYTF.

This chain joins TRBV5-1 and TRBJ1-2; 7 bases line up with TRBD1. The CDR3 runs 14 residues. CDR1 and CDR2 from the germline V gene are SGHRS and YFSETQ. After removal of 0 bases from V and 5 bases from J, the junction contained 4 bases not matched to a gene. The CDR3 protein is CASSLDRGGYGYTF. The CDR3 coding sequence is TGCGCCAGCAGCTTGGACAGGGGAGGTTATGGCTACACCTTC.

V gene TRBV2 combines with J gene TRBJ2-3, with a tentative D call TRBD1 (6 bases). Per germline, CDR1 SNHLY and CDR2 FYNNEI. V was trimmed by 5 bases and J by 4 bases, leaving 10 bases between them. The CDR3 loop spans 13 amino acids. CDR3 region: CASSSGAADTQYF. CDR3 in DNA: TGTGCCAGCAGTTCAGGGGCGGCAGATACGCAGTATTTT.

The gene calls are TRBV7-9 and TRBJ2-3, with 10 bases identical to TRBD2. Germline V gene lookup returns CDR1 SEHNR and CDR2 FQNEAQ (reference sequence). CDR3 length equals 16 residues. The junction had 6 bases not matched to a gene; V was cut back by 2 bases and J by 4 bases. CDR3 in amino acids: CASSLQSGGAADTQYF. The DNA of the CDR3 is TGTGCCAGCAGCTTACAAAGCGGGGGGGCAGCAGATACGCAGTATTTT.

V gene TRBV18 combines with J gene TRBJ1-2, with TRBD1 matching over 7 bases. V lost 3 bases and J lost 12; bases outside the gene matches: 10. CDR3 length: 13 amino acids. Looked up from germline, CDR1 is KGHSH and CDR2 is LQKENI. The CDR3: CASSPFDREVDTF. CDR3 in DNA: TGTGCCAGCTCACCGTTCGACAGGGAGGTCGACACCTTC.